This TCR beta chain was identified in a study of T cells expressing NK-cell markers. Overall study: Underlying the TCR beta repertoires were sorted CD3+CD56+NKG2C+, CD3+CD56+NKG2C- and CD3+CD56-NKG2C+ T cells.

5'RACE template switching with UMIs produced the TCR beta cDNA. With the 5' RACE reads reprocessed, TCRdb shows one record per CDR3 protein and no DNA. This sample contains some 410,000 distinct CDR3 sequences. About this clonotype itself: Its cognate antigen is unknown.

Findings of the study overall: For four donors, these clonotypes were likewise the leading ones in the CD3+CD56-NKG2C+ fraction. Of the CD8+ T cells in over five donors, about 1.0-7.0% belonged to dominant NKG2C+ clonotypes.

Sequenced: blood T cells: a sorted CD56 or NKG2C T cell subset, CD4+ or CD8+ T cells, or bulk PBMC T cells (not recorded which). This receptor was obtained from a woman between 18 and 70 years old in good health.

CDR3 amino acids: CSALPPLVGQDNEQYF. J is TRBJ2-7 and V is TRBV20-1; TCRdb returns TRBD2, unconfirmable since there is no DNA. Germline values: CDR1 DFQATT, CDR2 SNEGSKA (reference sequence). The CDR3 sequence is 16 residues long.